This T cell receptor (beta chain) was recovered during a study of OX40 agonist ivuxolimab in advanced cancers. About the research overall: Antecedent anti-PD-1, anti-PD-L1 or anti-CTLA-4 therapy was permissible, with 30% to 50% having received some.

Method: immunoSEQ multiplex PCR; TCRdb's copy keeps in-frame clones and lacks some. The repertoire consists of under 150,000 clones, with 85% to 90% occurring once and the leading ten covering under 0.7%. The CDR3 extends over 15 amino acids. Germline-derived CDR1 and CDR2 are SGHRS and YFSETQ. V lost 2 bases, J lost 3 bases, and 2 bases stayed unmatched. This TCR was sampled from an adult with an advanced solid tumor such as melanoma, head and neck, liver or kidney cancer. Material: CD4+ or CD8+ T cells sorted from blood, obtained in a trial of the OX40 agonist ivuxolimab. The rearrangement links TRBV5-1 to TRBJ2-1; TRBD2 matches at 10 bases. CDR3 sequence reads: CASSLLAGNYNEQFF. As DNA, the CDR3 is TGCGCCAGCAGCTTACTAGCGGGGAACTACAATGAGCAGTTCTTC. The full variable domain, its missing parts supplied by reference TRBV5-1 and TRBJ2-1, is KAGVTQTPRYLIKTRGQQVTLSCSPISGHRSVSWYQQTPGQGLQFLFEYFSETQRNKGNFPGRFSGRQFSNSRSEMNVSTLELGDSALYLCASSLLAGNYNEQFFGPGTRLTVL.